This T cell receptor beta chain derives from a study of cytomegalovirus exposure and HLA in healthy donors. With 60 Vbeta and 13 Jbeta primers, the PCR was carried out. The protocol was immunoSEQ multiplex PCR, while the TCRdb copy is restricted to in-frame clones and leaves out a portion. Of 150,000 to 200,000 clones in the sample, roughly 87% were seen once. The V gene end was trimmed by 0 bases and the J gene end by 6 bases; junction bases not matched to a gene: 3. CDR1 and CDR2 (germline): SGHTA, FQGNSA. This CDR3 region has 16 residues. V usage is TRBV7-2 and J usage is TRBJ2-1, with TRBD2 identical over 12 bases. The sequenced material came from PBMCs. The receptor was isolated from a man in his forties or fifties in good health and CMV-seronegative. The CDR3 loop reads CASSLASSGGVNEQFF. CDR3 DNA: TGTGCCAGCAGCTTAGCGTCTAGCGGGGGGGTCAATGAGCAGTTCTTC.